A single sample gave rise to the 25 T cell receptor beta chains below, sequenced in a study of cytomegalovirus exposure and HLA in healthy donors. This PCR relied on a set of 60 Vbeta primers and 13 Jbeta primers. TCRdb's table, derived via immunoSEQ multiplex PCR, lists solely in-frame clones and lacks some. The data hold around 150,000 clones, with roughly 88% observed a single time. Sequencing used PBMCs. These receptors came from a woman aged 40 to 50 in good health and CMV-seronegative.

This rearrangement joins TRBV29-1 to TRBJ1-4; weak D call: TRBD1 (5 bases). The CDR3 extends over 13 amino acids. The V end lost 4 bases, the J end lost 4 bases, and 10 bases lay between the germline ends. The germline CDR1 and CDR2 sequences are SQVTM and ANQGSEA. CDR3 coding DNA: TGCAGCGTTGCAGGGTGGAGTAATGAAAAACTGTTTTTT. Amino acids: CSVAGWSNEKLFF. The variable domain in full, completed from reference TRBV29-1 and TRBJ1-4, reads SAVISQKPSRDICQRGTSLTIQCQVDSQVTMMFWYRQQPGQSLTLIATANQGSEATYESGFVIDKFPISRPNLTFSTLTVSNMSPEDSSIYLCSVAGWSNEKLFFGSGTQLSVL.

The chain links TRBV28 to TRBJ1-5; D may be TRBD1 (5 bases). The V gene lost 4 bases and the J gene lost 2 bases, with 15 bases spanning the gap. The germline gives CDR1 MDHEN, CDR2 SYDVKM. This CDR3 is 16 amino acids long. CDR3 nucleotide sequence: TGTGCCAGCAGTTCCGACGAACCCAGGGGCAATCAGCCCCAGCATTTT. Translated: CASSSDEPRGNQPQHF.

The J gene is TRBJ2-3, the V gene TRBV19; D is perhaps TRBD2 (5 bases). From germline, CDR1 is LNHDA and CDR2 SQIVND (reference sequence). This CDR3 is 14 amino acids long. Trimming stripped 3 bases from V and 0 bases from J, with 7 bases between. The CDR3 sequence is CASSMGGSTDTQYF. The CDR3 DNA sequence: TGTGCCAGTAGTATGGGCGGGAGCACAGATACGCAGTATTTT.

V gene TRBV29-1 combines with J gene TRBJ2-3, with a weak D call TRBD2 (6 bases). Trimming removed 6 bases from V and 1 base from J, with 11 bases in between. The germline gives CDR1 SQVTM, CDR2 ANQGSEA. The CDR3 extends over 13 amino acids. The CDR3 reads CSVVTSGTDTQYF. The CDR3 region has the DNA TGCAGCGTGGTGACTAGTGGCACAGATACGCAGTATTTT.

The chain is built from TRBV6-1 and TRBJ1-2, with 7 bases lining up with TRBD1. The CDR3 is 16 residues long. CDR1 MNHNS and CDR2 SASEGT come from the germline V gene. The V gene end was trimmed by 2 bases and the J gene end by 8 bases; junction bases not matched to a gene: 14. CDR3 loop: CASSELGQNNRRGYTF. DNA for the CDR3: TGTGCCAGCAGTGAACTGGGACAGAACAATCGAAGAGGCTACACCTTC.

The chain joins TRBV30 to TRBJ1-6; tentatively, D is TRBD1 (6 bases). The CDR3 sequence is 14 residues long. From germline, CDR1 is GTSNPN and CDR2 SVGIG (reference sequence). V was cut by 5 bases and J by 7 bases, with 15 bases left in between. Here the CDR3 reads CAWVEGGLNSPLHF. The CDR3 nucleotides are TGTGCCTGGGTTGAAGGGGGTTTAAATTCACCCCTCCACTTT.

The chain joins TRBV2 to TRBJ2-1; 14 nucleotides match TRBD2. V was pared by 9 bases and J by 5 bases, with 6 bases of the junction left unmatched. The CDR3 totals 15 residues. CDR1 and CDR2 (germline): SNHLY, FYNNEI. CDR3 sequence: CASKGLAGVNNEQFF. The CDR3 DNA reads TGTGCCAGTAAGGGACTAGCGGGAGTAAACAATGAGCAGTTCTTC.

The V and J genes are TRBV7-8 and TRBJ2-2, with 12 bases identical to TRBD2. The CDR3 is 16 amino acids. The trim removed 5 bases at V and 5 bases at J, leaving 6 bases unmatched. CDR1 is SGHVS and CDR2 is FQNEAQ in the germline V gene. The CDR3 loop is CASSARTSGNTGELFF. The DNA of the CDR3 is TGTGCCAGCAGCGCAAGGACTAGCGGGAATACCGGGGAGCTGTTTTTT.

The rearrangement joins TRBV6-4 to TRBJ2-2, with D possibly TRBD2 on 5 matching bases. There are 13 residues in the CDR3. Per germline, CDR1 MRHNA and CDR2 SNTAGT. V lost 5 bases and J lost 5, with 9 bases in between. The CDR3 DNA reads as TGTGCCAGCAGTATTCTAGCAACCGGGGAGCTGTTTTTT. Protein: CASSILATGELFF.

The chain combines TRBV7-9 with TRBJ2-7; TRBD1 aligns across 7 bases. V gave up 5 bases and J gave up 5 bases; unmatched junction bases: 9. CDR3 length: 14 amino acids. CDR1 is SEHNR and CDR2 is FQNEAQ in the germline V gene (reference sequence). The CDR3 is CASSPINTGDEQYF. Here the CDR3 DNA reads TGTGCCAGCAGCCCAATAAATACAGGGGACGAGCAGTACTTC.

V gene TRBV30 combines with J gene TRBJ2-5; D unclear. Germline CDR1 and CDR2: GTSNPN and SVGIG (reference sequence). CDR3 length: 11 residues. The V end was cut by 1 base, the J end by 4 bases, with 4 bases between. This CDR3 is CAWSGAETQYF. The CDR3, as DNA: TGTGCCTGGAGTGGGGCAGAGACCCAGTACTTC.

J is TRBJ1-2 and V is TRBV19; tentatively, D is TRBD1 (5 bases). V was clipped by 6 bases and J by 4 bases, with 15 bases between them. Germline CDR1 reads LNHDA; CDR2 reads SQIVND (reference sequence). This CDR3 region has 14 residues. CDR3 protein: CASSPGGGSYGYTF. The CDR3 region has the DNA TGTGCCAGTAGCCCAGGTGGGGGGAGCTATGGCTACACCTTC. Supplemented by reference TRBV19 and TRBJ1-2, the full variable domain reads DGGITQSPKYLFRKEGQNVTLSCEQNLNHDAMYWYRQDPGQGLRLIYYSQIVNDFQKGDIAEGYSVSREKKESFPLTVTSAQKNPTAFYLCASSPGGGSYGYTFGSGTRLTVV.

The rearrangement joins TRBV9 to TRBJ2-3, with TRBD2 matching over 10 bases. Germline values: CDR1 SGDLS, CDR2 YYNGEE. The J segment lost 2 bases and the V segment lost 4 bases, leaving 7 bases of the junction unmatched. CDR3 length: 16 residues. The CDR3 region is CASSLGAGGLTDTQYF. In DNA form, the CDR3 reads TGTGCCAGCAGCCTTGGAGCGGGAGGGCTCACAGATACGCAGTATTTT.

The rearrangement links TRBV2 to TRBJ2-5; D is possibly TRBD2 (6 bases). Germline V gene lookup returns CDR1 SNHLY and CDR2 FYNNEI. This CDR3 is built from 12 residues. Trimming took off 7 bases at V and 12 bases at J, with 18 bases between the two ends. CDR3 amino acids: CASTPRDSLKYF. The CDR3 DNA follows: TGTGCCAGCACCCCCAGGGACTCCTTGAAGTACTTC.

This chain uses TRBV13 with TRBJ2-1; D ambiguous. The CDR3 contains 13 residues. V was pared by 3 bases and J by 5 bases, with 8 bases between. Germline CDR1 reads PRHDT; CDR2 reads FYEKMQ (reference sequence). The CDR3 DNA follows: TGTGCCAGCAGCTTCCATCCAGACAATGAGCAGTTCTTC. This sequence encodes CASSFHPDNEQFF.

This chain connects TRBV19 to TRBJ2-1, with TRBD2 matching 14 bases. Looked up from germline, CDR1 is LNHDA and CDR2 is SQIVND (reference sequence). This CDR3 comprises 16 residues. With 2 bases clipped from V and 8 bases from J, the junction kept 5 bases outside the gene matches. Here the CDR3 reads CASSIWGLAGVDEQFF. CDR3 DNA: TGTGCCAGTAGTATATGGGGACTAGCGGGAGTCGATGAGCAGTTCTTC.

A single count supports this clone. The same CDR3 arises from other DNA sequences in this sample as well. The chain combines TRBV5-1 with TRBJ2-5, with 7 bases fitting TRBD2. The trim removed 0 bases at V and 5 bases at J, leaving 1 base unmatched. The CDR3 spans 13 residues. Germline CDR1 reads SGHRS; CDR2 reads YFSETQ. The CDR3 spells CASSLAGGETQYF. CDR3 DNA sequence: TGCGCCAGCAGCTTGGCGGGAGGTGAGACCCAGTACTTC.

The V call is TRBV27, the J call TRBJ1-4, with a tentative D call TRBD1 (6 bases). This CDR3 has 14 amino acids. Germline lookup yields CDR1 MNHEY and CDR2 SMNVEV (reference sequence). The V gene lost 2 bases and the J gene lost 6 bases, with 10 bases spanning the gap. CDR3 amino acids: CASSLRGGDEKLFF. In DNA form, the CDR3 reads TGTGCCAGCAGTTTACGGGGGGGCGATGAAAAACTGTTTTTT.

The chain joins TRBV10-3 to TRBJ1-2; perhaps TRBD1 as D (6 bases). The CDR3 spans 15 residues. Germline-derived CDR1 and CDR2 are ENHRY and SYGVKD. V was trimmed by 4 bases and J by 0 bases, leaving 12 bases between them. For the CDR3, the DNA is TGTGCCATCAGTGGGCAGGGGAACTCTAACTATGGCTACACCTTC. Protein sequence: CAISGQGNSNYGYTF.

Concerning this clone itself: Compared with germline, one end of the junction differs, possibly owing to a read error. This chain links TRBV7-9 with TRBJ2-1; tentatively, D is TRBD2 (6 bases). This CDR3 spans 14 amino acids. Germline values: CDR1 SEHNR, CDR2 FQNEAQ (reference sequence). The CDR3 is CSSSLSGRDNEQFF. The DNA for the CDR3 is TGTTCCAGCAGCTTATCCGGGAGAGATAATGAGCAGTTCTTC.

The CDR3 DNA sequence: TGTGCCAGCATAATAGGGGGTAGCGGGAGGGCCTACGAGCAGTACTTC. It yields the protein CASIIGGSGRAYEQYF. V and J are TRBV28 and TRBJ2-7; 11 nucleotides line up with TRBD2. V gave up 7 bases and J gave up 2 bases; unmatched junction bases: 10. Germline CDR1 MDHEN, CDR2 SYDVKM. The CDR3 is 16 residues long. Filled out from reference TRBV28 and TRBJ2-7, the complete variable domain reads DVKVTQSSRYLVKRTGEKVFLECVQDMDHENMFWYRQDPGLGLRLIYFSYDVKMKEKGDIPEGYSVSREKKERFSLILESASTNQTSMYLCASIIGGSGRAYEQYFGPGTRLTVT.

This sequence joins TRBV20-1 and TRBJ2-5; D uncertain. The CDR3 spans 11 residues. V was trimmed by 3 bases and J by 2 bases, leaving 4 bases between them. Germline lookup yields CDR1 DFQATT and CDR2 SNEGSKA (reference sequence). The CDR3 loop reads CSASTQETQYF. Here the CDR3 DNA reads TGCAGTGCTAGCACTCAAGAGACCCAGTACTTC.

This clone has a handful of counts. The rearrangement uses TRBV6-1 and TRBJ2-2, with no clear D. Between the trimmed V and J ends, which lost 1 base and 5 bases, there was a span of 5 bases. Germline CDR1 and CDR2: MNHNS and SASEGT. CDR3 length: 13 residues. The CDR3 DNA sequence: TGTGCCAGCAGTGAAGGAGGAACCGGGGAGCTGTTTTTT. This gives the protein CASSEGGTGELFF.

The gene calls are TRBV11-3 and TRBJ1-1, with D tentatively TRBD1 (6 bases). The germline V and J ends were trimmed by 3 bases and 5 bases, with 16 bases remaining between them. This CDR3 spans 15 amino acids. Per germline, CDR1 SGHNT and CDR2 YENEEA. The CDR3 sequence is CASSLYGTTGTEAFF. CDR3 nucleotide sequence: TGTGCCAGCAGCTTGTACGGGACAACGGGAACTGAAGCTTTCTTT.

The gene calls are TRBV27 and TRBJ1-5; D is uncertain. CDR1 is MNHEY, CDR2 SMNVEV, per germline (reference sequence). The CDR3 has 16 amino acids. Deletions cut 5 bases from V and 2 bases from J, with 16 bases between. The CDR3 region is CASSPLLGSGNQPQHF. The CDR3 nucleotides are TGTGCCAGCAGTCCCCTATTGGGGAGTGGCAATCAGCCCCAGCATTTT.